The entry that follows covers one T cell receptor beta chain sequence. In the study's own analysis: From reference gene primer amplification, estimates of nucleated cell counts were derived. TCRdb's copy holds only in-frame clones and misses some; the assay was immunoSEQ multiplex PCR. For V, J and clone size, that table is used; D and trimming come from the DNA. Here the sample spans around 200,000 clones, 80% to 85% being singletons. This sample is part of a study of blood T cell repertoires in COVID-19. At the level of the study: There were acute and convalescent COVID-19 samples, and they came from the United States, Italy and Spain.

The TCR comes from a woman aged 40 to 50 with acute or convalescent COVID-19. The sequencing input was peripheral blood.

The CDR3 nucleotides read TGTGCCAGCAGCCGCACAGGGGGAGTTTCCTACGAGCAGTACTTC. This encodes CASSRTGGVSYEQYF. This sequence joins TRBV6-5 and TRBJ2-7; 8 bases line up with TRBD1. Trimming cost V 6 bases and J 1 base; bases outside gene matches: 8. Germline V lookup: CDR1 MNHEY, CDR2 SVGAGI. The CDR3 runs to 15 residues.